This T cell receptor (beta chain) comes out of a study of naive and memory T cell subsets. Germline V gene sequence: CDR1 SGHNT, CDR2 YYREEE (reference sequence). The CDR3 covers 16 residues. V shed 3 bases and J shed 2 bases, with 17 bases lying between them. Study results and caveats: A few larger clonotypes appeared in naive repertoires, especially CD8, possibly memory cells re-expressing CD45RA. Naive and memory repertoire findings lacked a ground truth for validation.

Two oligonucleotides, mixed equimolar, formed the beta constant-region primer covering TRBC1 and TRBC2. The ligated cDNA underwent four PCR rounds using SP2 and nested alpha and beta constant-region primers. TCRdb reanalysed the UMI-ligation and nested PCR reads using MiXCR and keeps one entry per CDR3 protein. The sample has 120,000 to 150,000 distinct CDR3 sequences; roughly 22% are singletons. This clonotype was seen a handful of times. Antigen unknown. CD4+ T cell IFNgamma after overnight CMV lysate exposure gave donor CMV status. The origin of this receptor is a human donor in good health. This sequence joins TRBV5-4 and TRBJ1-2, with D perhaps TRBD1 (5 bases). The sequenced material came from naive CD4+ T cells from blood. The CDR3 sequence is CASSSPSGGNNYGYTF. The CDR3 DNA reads TGTGCCAGCAGCTCACCCTCCGGGGGGAACAACTATGGCTACACCTTC.